This entry lists 2 T cell receptor beta chains sequenced from one sample in a study of T cells in women clearing cervical HPV infection. The method was immunoSEQ multiplex PCR; TCRdb's version includes in-frame clones alone and lacks a portion of them. The sample includes around 30,000 clones. Sequenced sample: blood buffy coat. The source is a woman aged 18 to 69 with a cervical HPV16 infection that either progressed to CIN3+ or cleared (not recorded which).

Worth noting for this clone: Coverage ceases 3 residues before the CDR3 finishes, and the germline J gene fills in the end. The V gene is TRBV18, the J gene TRBJ1-2, with unresolved D. This CDR3 contains 13 residues. Germline values: CDR1 KGHSH, CDR2 LQKENI. The CDR3 bases that were read are TGTGCCAGCTCACCAGGCCAAGACAATGAC. Amino acid sequence: CASSPGQDND. The whole CDR3 protein reads CASSPGQDNDYTF. The variable domain in full, with the rest retrieved from reference TRBV18 and TRBJ1-2, is NAGVMQNPRHLVRRRGQEARLRCSPMKGHSHVYWYRQLPEEGLKFMVYLQKENIIDESGMPKERFSAEFPKEGPSILRIQQVVRGDSAAYFCASSPGQDNDYTFGSGTRLTVV.

Details on this clone: With the read ending 3 residues before the CDR3 end, the germline J gene is used to fill in that end. The chain links TRBV20-1 to TRBJ2-5; 11 bases align to TRBD2. The CDR3 is 15 amino acids. The junction had 5 bases not matched to a gene; V was cut back by 1 base and J by 4 bases. From germline, CDR1 is DFQATT and CDR2 SNEGSKA (reference sequence). The CDR3 sequence: CSARGLAGGRETQYF. The sequenced CDR3 bases are TGCAGTGCTAGAGGGCTAGCGGGGGGACGAGAGACC.